The 16 T cell receptor beta chains listed next were all sequenced from one sample in a study of blood T cell repertoires in COVID-19. Sequenced by immunoSEQ multiplex PCR; TCRdb stores in-frame clones only, minus some. This table has some 42,000 clones, about nine tenths appearing once. The sequenced material came from peripheral blood. The receptors originated from a human donor in a cohort sampled during active COVID-19.

The chain links TRBV6-1 to TRBJ1-4; possible D gene TRBD1, 5 bases. CDR1 is MNHNS, CDR2 SASEGT, per germline. Trimming left V 0 bases short and J 8 bases short, with 13 bases between. This CDR3 is built from 15 residues. The CDR3 spells CASSEALQGGEKLFF. The CDR3 DNA is TGTGCCAGCAGTGAAGCGCTTCAGGGTGGAGAAAAACTGTTTTTT.

The genes are TRBV7-2 and TRBJ2-1, with 9 bases matching TRBD1. The CDR3 covers 14 residues. The ends lost 3 bases at V and 10 bases at J; junction bases unmatched: 7. The V gene's germline CDR1 is SGHTA and CDR2 FQGNSA. The CDR3 reads CASSFSTGGREQFF. CDR3 DNA sequence: TGTGCCAGCAGCTTTTCGACAGGGGGACGGGAGCAGTTCTTC.

V is TRBV5-5 and J is TRBJ1-1; possibly TRBD1 for D (6 bases). The V end was cut by 4 bases, the J end by 4 bases, with 11 bases between. Per the germline V gene, CDR1 is SGHKS and CDR2 is YYEKEE (reference sequence). This CDR3 region has 13 residues. The CDR3 coding sequence is TGTGCCAGCAGCCAAACAGGGTCCACTGAAGCTTTCTTT. This encodes CASSQTGSTEAFF.

The chain joins TRBV19 to TRBJ2-7; 10 bases are a match to TRBD2. The V and J ends lost 2 bases and 2 bases, in that order; junction bases with no gene match: 6. The CDR3 is made up of 16 amino acids. CDR1 LNHDA and CDR2 SQIVND come from the germline V gene (reference sequence). The CDR3: CASSISGGAVPYEQYF. DNA for the CDR3: TGTGCCAGTAGTATAAGCGGGGGGGCCGTGCCCTACGAGCAGTACTTC.

This sequence joins TRBV6-2 or TRBV6-3 and TRBJ2-7, with 9 positions matching TRBD2. Losses at the gene ends were 5 bases for V and 2 bases for J; bases not matched to a gene: 4. This CDR3 comprises 14 residues. The germline V gene encodes CDR1 MNHEY and CDR2 SVGEGT. This CDR3 reads CASSRLAVTYEQYF. The CDR3 DNA reads TGTGCCAGCAGTAGACTAGCGGTTACCTACGAGCAGTACTTC.

The chain employs TRBV4-3 and TRBJ1-4; maybe TRBD1 (6 bases). V lost 0 bases, J lost 0 bases, and 14 bases lay in between. Germline V gives CDR1 LGHNA, CDR2 YSLEER. CDR3 length: 18 amino acids. The CDR3 nucleotides are TGCGCCAGCAGCCAAGATCGGGGGGGGGCAGCAACTAATGAAAAACTGTTTTTT. This sequence encodes CASSQDRGGAATNEKLFF.

The gene calls are TRBV10-3 and TRBJ2-3; D gene ambiguous. The CDR3 runs 14 residues. Germline V gene data show CDR1 as ENHRY and CDR2 as SYGVKD. V dropped 0 bases and J dropped 3 bases, with 7 bases sitting between them. DNA of the CDR3: TGTGCCATCAGTGAGTCGGGCAGAACAGATACGCAGTATTTT. It codes for CAISESGRTDTQYF.

The chain couples TRBV29-1 to TRBJ1-1; maybe TRBD1 (5 bases). Trimming stripped 5 bases from V and 2 bases from J, with 15 bases between. CDR3 length equals 14 residues. In germline, CDR1 is SQVTM, CDR2 ANQGSEA. CDR3 coding DNA: TGCAGCGTTAGTGCCCCGACAGATAACACTGAAGCTTTCTTT. It translates to CSVSAPTDNTEAFF.

The rearrangement links TRBV11-2 to TRBJ2-7, with D perhaps TRBD2 (6 bases). The germline gives CDR1 SGHAT, CDR2 FQNNGV. This CDR3 spans 15 amino acids. With 1 base removed from V and 3 bases from J, the gap between germline ends came to 13 bases. The CDR3 sequence: CASSLGGEANYEQYF. CDR3 in DNA: TGTGCCAGCAGCTTAGGCGGGGAAGCGAACTACGAGCAGTACTTC.

This rearrangement joins TRBV2 to TRBJ2-7; 10 nucleotides line up with TRBD1. Germline trimming cut 7 bases from V and 0 bases from J; bases unmatched to any gene: 6. The germline gives CDR1 SNHLY, CDR2 FYNNEI. This CDR3 comprises 15 residues. CDR3 sequence: CASNGQGVTSYEQYF. The CDR3 DNA sequence: TGTGCCAGCAATGGACAGGGGGTTACCTCCTACGAGCAGTACTTC.

This clone was counted only a few times. The V call is TRBV7-9, the J call TRBJ2-7; TRBD1 matches 9 bases. Germline V gene sequence: CDR1 SEHNR, CDR2 FQNEAQ (reference sequence). Trimming at V came to 3 bases and at J to 1 base, leaving 4 bases not matched to a gene. CDR3 length: 15 amino acids. CDR3: CASSFGQGRSYEQYF. The CDR3 bases are TGTGCCAGCAGCTTCGGACAGGGGCGTTCCTACGAGCAGTACTTC.

The V gene is TRBV21-1, the J gene TRBJ1-5; TRBD1 is the table's D call and was not checked against the DNA. TRBV21-1 is described as a pseudogene. The CDR3 sequence is 13 residues long. The CDR3 region is CASSRQGDQPQHF. CDR3 DNA sequence: TGTGCCAGCAGCAGGCAGGGGGATCAGCCCCAGCATTTT.

The J gene is TRBJ1-4, the V gene TRBV7-8, with D maybe TRBD1 (6 bases). V shed 1 base and J shed 8 bases, with 17 bases lying between them. The CDR3 is 16 residues long. Germline V gives CDR1 SGHVS, CDR2 FQNEAQ. The DNA of the CDR3 is TGTGCCAGCAGCTTAGACTTTTCGGAGGGGGGGGAAAAACTGTTTTTT. This gives the protein CASSLDFSEGGEKLFF.

This clone showed up just a few times. This sequence joins TRBV6-2 or TRBV6-3 and TRBJ1-2, with D maybe TRBD1 (5 bases). Trimming left V 2 bases short and J 2 bases short, with 6 bases between. The length of the CDR3 is 13 residues. Germline V gene data show CDR1 as MNHEY and CDR2 as SVGEGT. The CDR3 region has the DNA TGTGCCAGCAGTTACCAGGGAAACTATGGCTACACCTTC. Translation: CASSYQGNYGYTF.

This chain uses TRBV7-9 with TRBJ2-3; TRBD2 matches at 7 bases. Per germline, CDR1 SEHNR and CDR2 FQNEAQ (reference sequence). The V gene end was trimmed by 3 bases and the J gene end by 1 base; junction bases not matched to a gene: 7. This CDR3 region has 16 residues. The DNA of the CDR3 is TGTGCCAGCAGCTTTGGAGCGGGGTCTGGCACAGATACGCAGTATTTT. This encodes CASSFGAGSGTDTQYF.

This clone has only one observation. The chain links TRBV9 to TRBJ1-1, with D unclear. Germline V gene lookup returns CDR1 SGDLS and CDR2 YYNGEE. The V end was cut by 0 bases, the J end by 7 bases, with 7 bases between. CDR3 length: 12 residues. CDR3 region: CASSVGRDEAFF. DNA of the CDR3: TGTGCCAGCAGCGTAGGGAGAGATGAAGCTTTCTTT.